The source of this TCR beta chain is a study of blood T cells in healthy people across ages. CDR3 length: 13 amino acids. V lost 8 bases to trimming and J lost 0 bases, with 11 bases between them. Per germline, CDR1 SNHLY and CDR2 FYNNEI. This clonotype was detected only a few times. Alongside a J-beta primer mix, a sample-barcoded 5' primer served in a second PCR lasting about 7 to 12 cycles. MiXCR, applied by TCRdb to the 5' RACE reads, yields one record per CDR3 protein. This table has about 1 million distinct CDR3 sequences, less than 50% appearing once. The material sequenced was blood. V and J are TRBV2 and TRBJ2-7; D is ambiguous. The TCR was taken from a woman aged 55-75 years in good health. The CDR3 region has the DNA TGTGCCAGCGATAGGTTGAGCTCCTACGAGCAGTACTTC. Translated, it gives CASDRLSSYEQYF.